This T cell receptor beta chain comes out of a study of cytomegalovirus exposure and HLA in healthy donors. Study-level points and caveats: TRBV6-2, TRBV6-3 and other indistinguishable V segments were excluded. The classifier reportedly diagnosed cytomegalovirus status with high sensitivity and specificity. A previous analysis found most TCR beta V segments productive roughly 87% or roughly 30% of the time. By a later analysis, the bulk of CMV-associated TCR beta chains appeared HLA-restricted.

With respect to this clone: The target antigen is unknown.

Both 60 Vbeta primers and 13 Jbeta primers went into the PCR. Sequencing was performed with immunoSEQ multiplex PCR; in TCRdb, only in-frame clones are kept and a portion is missing. The sample holds about 150,000 clones, more than 75% seen once. The CDR3 spans 16 residues. V dropped 3 bases and J dropped 4 bases, with 18 bases sitting between them. Per germline, CDR1 MDHEN and CDR2 SYDVKM. The sequence derives from a woman aged 40 to 55 in good health and CMV-seronegative. Sample: PBMCs. The chain is built from TRBV28 and TRBJ2-5, with D tentatively TRBD2 (6 bases). The CDR3 sequence: CASSFRGPTRTETQYF. As DNA, the CDR3 is TGTGCCAGCAGTTTTCGGGGACCGACTAGGACAGAGACCCAGTACTTC.